These 2 T cell receptor beta chains were all obtained from the same sample, sequenced in a study of PD-1 blockade in classical Hodgkin lymphoma. The assay was immunoSEQ multiplex PCR, and TCRdb's table has in-frame clones only and misses some. The sample has about 44,000 clones, 55% to 80% seen once. Time point here: cycle 4 day 1 (C4D1), after six to seven weeks of nivolumab. After autologous stem cell transplantation all patients relapsed, and prior brentuximab vedotin exposure differed between cohorts. Sequencing was performed on peripheral blood mononuclear cells (PBMCs), taken before the fourth cycle of nivolumab. Every receptor here comes from a human donor with classical Hodgkin lymphoma.

V gene TRBV5-8 combines with J gene TRBJ2-7, with D possibly matching TRBD1 (6 bases). Trimming removed 4 bases from V and 0 bases from J, with 20 bases in between. This CDR3 comprises 17 residues. CDR1 and CDR2 (germline): SGHTS, YDEGEE. For the CDR3, the DNA is TGTGCCAGCAGCCGACTCTTCAGCTTACAGGGCTCCTACGAGCAGTACTTC. It is translated as CASSRLFSLQGSYEQYF.

The rearrangement joins TRBV27 to TRBJ1-4, with D maybe TRBD1 (6 bases). V was trimmed by 3 bases and J by 1 base, leaving 24 bases between them. This CDR3 comprises 20 residues. CDR1 is MNHEY and CDR2 is SMNVEV in the germline V gene (reference sequence). For the CDR3, the DNA is TGTGCCAGCAGTTTTTCTCCGGGACACCCCACCCGGGGAACTAATGAAAAACTGTTTTTT. It codes for CASSFSPGHPTRGTNEKLFF.